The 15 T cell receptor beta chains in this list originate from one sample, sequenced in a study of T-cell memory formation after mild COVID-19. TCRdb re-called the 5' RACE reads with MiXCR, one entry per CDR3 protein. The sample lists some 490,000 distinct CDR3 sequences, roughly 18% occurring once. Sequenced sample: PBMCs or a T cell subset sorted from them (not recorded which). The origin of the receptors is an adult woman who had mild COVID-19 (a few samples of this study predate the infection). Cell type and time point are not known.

The CDR3 here is CASSIPNYEQYF. The DNA for the CDR3 is TGTGCCAGCAGCATTCCTAACTACGAGCAGTACTTC. The chain joins TRBV5-6 to TRBJ2-7; D not resolved. CDR1 SGHDT and CDR2 YYEEEE come from the germline V gene. The length of the CDR3 is 12 residues. The V gene lost 4 bases and the J gene lost 3 bases, with 8 bases spanning the gap.

The chain's CDR3 is CASSFPGLQETQYF. As DNA, the CDR3 is TGTGCCAGCAGCTTCCCGGGACTACAAGAGACCCAGTACTTC. The chain recombines TRBV7-2 with TRBJ2-5, with 7 bases that match TRBD2. Germline loops: CDR1 SGHTA, CDR2 FQGNSA. Losses at the gene ends were 3 bases for V and 2 bases for J; bases not matched to a gene: 3. The CDR3 has 14 residues. The full variable domain, in which reference TRBV7-2 and TRBJ2-5 provide the parts outside the CDR3, is GAGVSQSPSNKVTEKGKDVELRCDPISGHTALYWYRQSLGQGLEFLIYFQGNSAPDKSGLPSDRFSAERTGGSVSTLTIQRTQQEDSAVYLCASSFPGLQETQYFGPGTRLLVL.

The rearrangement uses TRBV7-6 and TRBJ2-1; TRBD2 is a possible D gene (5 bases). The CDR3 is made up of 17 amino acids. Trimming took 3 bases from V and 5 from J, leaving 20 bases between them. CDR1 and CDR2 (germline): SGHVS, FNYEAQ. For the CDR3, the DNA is TGTGCCAGCAGCTTGTTCTTGGACGGGAAGACTGACAATGAGCAGTTCTTC. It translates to CASSLFLDGKTDNEQFF.

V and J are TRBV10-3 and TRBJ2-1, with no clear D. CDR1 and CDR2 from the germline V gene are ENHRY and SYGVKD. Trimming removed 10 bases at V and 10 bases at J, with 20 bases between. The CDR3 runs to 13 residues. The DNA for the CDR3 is TGTGCCACCGCAGGTAGAAAGGGCTCGGAGCAGTTCTTC. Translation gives CATAGRKGSEQFF.

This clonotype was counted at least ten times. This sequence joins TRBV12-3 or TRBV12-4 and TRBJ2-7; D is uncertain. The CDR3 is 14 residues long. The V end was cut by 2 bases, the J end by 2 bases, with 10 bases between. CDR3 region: CASSLIKGPYEQYF. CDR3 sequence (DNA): TGTGCCAGCAGTTTAATTAAAGGGCCCTACGAGCAGTACTTC.

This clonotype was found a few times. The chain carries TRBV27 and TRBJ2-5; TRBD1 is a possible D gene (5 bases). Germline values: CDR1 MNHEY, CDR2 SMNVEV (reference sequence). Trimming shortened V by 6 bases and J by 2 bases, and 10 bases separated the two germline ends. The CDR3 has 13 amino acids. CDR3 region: CASRRQSQETQYF. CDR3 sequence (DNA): TGTGCCAGCAGGCGACAGAGTCAAGAGACCCAGTACTTC.

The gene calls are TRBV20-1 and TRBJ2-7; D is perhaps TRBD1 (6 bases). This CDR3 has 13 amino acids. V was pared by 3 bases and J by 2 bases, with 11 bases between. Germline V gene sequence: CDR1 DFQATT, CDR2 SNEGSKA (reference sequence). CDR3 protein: CSASWGRTYEQYF. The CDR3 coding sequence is TGCAGTGCTAGTTGGGGGCGGACCTACGAGCAGTACTTC.

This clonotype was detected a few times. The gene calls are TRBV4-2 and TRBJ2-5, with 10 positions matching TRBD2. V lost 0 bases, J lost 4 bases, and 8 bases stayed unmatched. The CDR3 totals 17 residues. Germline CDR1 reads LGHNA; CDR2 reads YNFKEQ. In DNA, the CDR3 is TGTGCCAGCAGCCAAGATCAGTTAGCGGGAGGCGCAGAGACCCAGTACTTC. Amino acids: CASSQDQLAGGAETQYF.

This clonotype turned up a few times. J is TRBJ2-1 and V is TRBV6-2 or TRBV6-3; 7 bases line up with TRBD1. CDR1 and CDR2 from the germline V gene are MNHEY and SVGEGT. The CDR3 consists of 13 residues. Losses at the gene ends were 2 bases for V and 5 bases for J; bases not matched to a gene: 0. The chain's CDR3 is CASSYRGHNEQFF. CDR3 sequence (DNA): TGTGCCAGCAGTTACAGGGGGCACAATGAGCAGTTCTTC.

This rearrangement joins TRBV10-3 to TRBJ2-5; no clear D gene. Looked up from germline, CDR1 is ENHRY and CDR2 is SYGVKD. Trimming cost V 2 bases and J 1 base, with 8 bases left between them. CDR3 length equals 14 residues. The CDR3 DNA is TGTGCCATCAGTGAGGGCGCAACCCAAGAGACCCAGTACTTC. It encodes CAISEGATQETQYF.

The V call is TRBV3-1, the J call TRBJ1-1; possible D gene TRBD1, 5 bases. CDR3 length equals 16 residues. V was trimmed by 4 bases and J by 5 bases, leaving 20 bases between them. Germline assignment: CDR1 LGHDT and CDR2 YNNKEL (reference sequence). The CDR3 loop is CASSPGDSWVGTEAFF. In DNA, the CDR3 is TGTGCCAGCAGCCCTGGGGACTCCTGGGTAGGGACTGAAGCTTTCTTT.

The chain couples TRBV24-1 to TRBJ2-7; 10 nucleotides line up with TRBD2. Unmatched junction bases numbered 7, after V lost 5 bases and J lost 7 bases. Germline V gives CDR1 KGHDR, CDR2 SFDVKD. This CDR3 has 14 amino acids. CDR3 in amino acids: CATSGAGGTREQYF. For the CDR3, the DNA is TGTGCCACCAGTGGAGCGGGAGGGACGAGGGAGCAGTACTTC.

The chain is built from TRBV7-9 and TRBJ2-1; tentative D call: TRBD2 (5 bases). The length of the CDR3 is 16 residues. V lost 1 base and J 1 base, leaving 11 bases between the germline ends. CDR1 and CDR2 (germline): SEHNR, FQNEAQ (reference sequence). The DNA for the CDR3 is TGTGCCAGCAGCTTAGGCCCCGAGGGTTCCTACAATGAGCAGTTCTTC. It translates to CASSLGPEGSYNEQFF.

This CDR3 is CASSLIYREHGEAFF. For the CDR3, the DNA is TGTGCCAGCAGCTTAATCTACAGGGAACACGGTGAAGCTTTCTTT. The chain couples TRBV7-2 to TRBJ1-1; D might be TRBD1 (6 bases). This CDR3 has 15 amino acids. Per the germline V gene, CDR1 is SGHTA and CDR2 is FQGNSA. V gave up 2 bases and J gave up 7 bases, with 17 bases separating them.

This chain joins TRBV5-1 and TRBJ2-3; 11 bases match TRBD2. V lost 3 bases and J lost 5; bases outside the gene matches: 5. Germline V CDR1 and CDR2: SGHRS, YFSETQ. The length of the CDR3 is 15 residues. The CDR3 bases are TGCGCCAGCAGCTACCTAGCGGGGGGTTTAGATACGCAGTATTTT. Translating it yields CASSYLAGGLDTQYF.